Each of the 10 T cell receptor beta chains below was sequenced from the same sample in a study of T cells in women clearing cervical HPV infection. Generated by immunoSEQ multiplex PCR, the TCRdb table keeps only in-frame clones and is missing some. This sample's clone table lists about 32,000 clones. The specimen was blood buffy coat. These receptors were obtained from a woman aged 18 to 75 with a cervical HPV16 infection that either progressed to CIN3+ or cleared (not recorded which).

On this clone: Read sequence stops 3 residues before the CDR3 end, and the germline J gene provides the missing end. This chain links TRBV7-9 with TRBJ2-3; 8 bases fit TRBD2. Germline V gene lookup returns CDR1 SEHNR and CDR2 FQNEAQ (reference sequence). CDR3 length equals 15 residues. The part of the CDR3 DNA that was read is TGTGCCAGCAGCTTCTTCGGGGGGGCCCCACAGCCG. Encoded protein: CASSFFGGAPQP. The complete CDR3 sequence is CASSFFGGAPQPQYF.

Of note for this clone: The read is 3 residues too short to cover the CDR3 end, so that end is filled in from the germline J gene. The chain uses TRBV5-1 and TRBJ2-6, with D unresolved. The CDR3 is 18 residues long. CDR1 and CDR2 from the germline V gene are SGHRS and YFSETQ. The germline V and J ends were trimmed by 0 bases and 0 bases, with 13 bases remaining between them. The CDR3 DNA, read in part, is TGCGCCAGCAGCTTGGCCGGCCAGGCAAGCTCTGGGGCCAACGTC. Encoded protein: CASSLAGQASSGANV. The CDR3 in its entirety is CASSLAGQASSGANVLTF.

As to this clone: The read is 3 residues too short to cover the CDR3 end, so that end is filled in from the germline J gene. The chain links TRBV5-1 to TRBJ1-2, with 7 bases matching TRBD1. The germline gives CDR1 SGHRS, CDR2 YFSETQ. The CDR3 consists of 11 residues. CDR3 sequence reads: CASRSGQVYTF. The CDR3 bases that were read are TGCGCCAGCAGATCAGGACAGGTT.

On this clone itself: The read halts 3 residues ahead of the CDR3 end, with the missing end drawn from the germline J gene. The chain employs TRBV7-2 and TRBJ2-4; 10 bases are shared with TRBD1. Germline V lookup: CDR1 SGHTA, CDR2 FQGNSA. There are 14 residues in the CDR3. The covered CDR3 bases are TGTGCCAGCAGCACCTGGACAGGGGGTTATGGT. Protein: CASSTWTGGYG. The full CDR3 reads CASSTWTGGYGQYF. Looking up the rest from reference TRBV7-2 and TRBJ2-4 gives the full variable domain: GAGVSQSPSNKVTEKGKDVELRCDPISGHTALYWYRQSLGQGLEFLIYFQGNSAPDKSGLPSDRFSAERTGGSVSTLTIQRTQQEDSAVYLCASSTWTGGYGQYFGAGTRLSVL.

The covered CDR3 bases are TGCAGTGCTACCGACAGGGTCACAGATACG. This codes for CSATDRVTDT. The CDR3, in full, reads CSATDRVTDTQYF. This rearrangement joins TRBV20-1 to TRBJ2-3; 7 bases map to TRBD1. The read is 3 residues too short to cover the CDR3 end, so that end is filled in from the germline J gene. This CDR3 region has 13 residues. Germline V gene lookup returns CDR1 DFQATT and CDR2 SNEGSKA (reference sequence). V was pared by 4 bases and J by 2 bases, with 3 bases of the junction left unmatched.

As to this clone: The CDR3 end is not reached by the read, which stops 3 residues before it; the germline J gene fills it in. The rearrangement uses TRBV19 and TRBJ2-2, with 8 bases fitting TRBD1. The CDR3 is 13 amino acids. The germline CDR1 and CDR2 sequences are LNHDA and SQIVND (reference sequence). The sequenced part of the CDR3 DNA is TGTGCCAGTAGTGGACAGGGAAAATCACCG. Its protein product is CASSGQGKSP. The complete CDR3 protein is CASSGQGKSPLFF.

A word on this clone: The read ends 3 residues shy of where the CDR3 ends; the end is completed using the germline J gene. The chain recombines TRBV30 with TRBJ1-1, with a tentative D call TRBD1 (6 bases). Looked up from germline, CDR1 is GTSNPN and CDR2 is SVGIG (reference sequence). This CDR3 region has 15 residues. V lost 1 base and J lost 6, with 18 bases in between. The part of the CDR3 DNA that was read is TGTGCCTGGAGTGGGTACGGGGGGCGGGTGGCTGAA. Residues: CAWSGYGGRVAE. The complete CDR3 protein is CAWSGYGGRVAEAFF.

As for this clone: The observed sequence ends 3 residues before the CDR3 terminus, with the missing tail filled in from the germline J gene. The V call is TRBV20-1, the J call TRBJ2-1, with 8 bases fitting TRBD2. Unmatched junction bases numbered 11, after V lost 7 bases and J lost 6 bases. The CDR3 runs to 14 residues. Germline V gene sequence: CDR1 DFQATT, CDR2 SNEGSKA (reference sequence). The part of the CDR3 DNA that was read is TGCAGTGGAGCCTTAGCGGGATTCTTCAATGAG. This translates into CSGALAGFFNE. The whole CDR3 region reads CSGALAGFFNEQFF.

In the case of this clone: Coverage ceases 3 residues before the CDR3 finishes, and the germline J gene fills in the end. This chain joins TRBV30 and TRBJ2-1, with 13 bases aligning to TRBD2. Trimming removed 6 bases from V and 8 bases from J; junction bases left unmatched: 10. This CDR3 spans 15 amino acids. The germline V gene encodes CDR1 GTSNPN and CDR2 SVGIG (reference sequence). CDR3 DNA, as far as it was read: TGTGCCTGCACGAACGGACTAGCGGGAGTTCATGAG. This translates into CACTNGLAGVHE. The entire CDR3 reads CACTNGLAGVHEQFF.

Details on this clone: Coverage ceases 3 residues before the CDR3 finishes, and the germline J gene fills in the end. The chain employs TRBV2 and TRBJ1-1, with a possible D match to TRBD1 (5 bases). This CDR3 spans 14 amino acids. CDR1 and CDR2 from the germline V gene are SNHLY and FYNNEI. Trimming removed 5 bases at V and 5 bases at J, with 15 bases between. The sequenced CDR3 bases are TGTGCCAGCAGTACCCGAGGGGTGATGACTGAA. This translates into CASSTRGVMTE. The entire CDR3 reads CASSTRGVMTEAFF.